This passage covers 25 T cell receptor beta chains from one sample sequenced in a study of T cells in Graves' hyperthyroidism and ophthalmopathy. Regions amplified from RNA transcripts were the TCR beta CDR3 regions. The TCR CDR3 first-round RT-PCR relied on the HTBI primer set. MiXCR, applied by TCRdb to the multiplex PCR reads, yields one record per CDR3 protein. The table has about 570,000 distinct CDR3 sequences, just over 45% seen once; the top ten hold around a fifth. The sample was peripheral blood or thyroid tissue (not recorded which). These receptors came from an adult woman with Graves' disease, either hyperthyroidism or ophthalmopathy (not recorded which).

A few counts support this clonotype. The rearrangement uses TRBV15 and TRBJ1-6, with TRBD1 identical over 7 bases. Per germline, CDR1 LNHNV and CDR2 YYDKDF (reference sequence). The CDR3 runs to 16 residues. Germline trimming cut 0 bases from V and 8 bases from J; bases unmatched to any gene: 7. The CDR3 protein is CATSRDKGAVYSPLHF. The CDR3 region has the DNA TGTGCCACCAGCAGAGATAAGGGGGCGGTTTATTCACCCCTCCACTTT.

This chain joins TRBV19 and TRBJ2-5, with TRBD1 as a possible D gene (6 bases). CDR3 length: 16 amino acids. Germline assignment: CDR1 LNHDA and CDR2 SQIVND (reference sequence). V gave up 8 bases and J gave up 4 bases, with 23 bases separating them. CDR3 amino acids: CASSVVETGPLETQYF. DNA of the CDR3: TGTGCCAGTTCGGTGGTCGAAACAGGGCCGTTAGAGACCCAGTACTTC.

The rearrangement uses TRBV28 and TRBJ1-1; 8 nucleotides align to TRBD1. Germline-derived CDR1 and CDR2 are MDHEN and SYDVKM. The CDR3 covers 14 residues. V lost 1 base, J lost 11 bases, and 9 bases stayed unmatched. The CDR3 bases are TGTGCCAGCAGTTTATTGCCCGGGACAGGTGGGGCTTTCTTT. This sequence encodes CASSLLPGTGGAFF.

This sequence joins TRBV7-2 and TRBJ1-3; 7 bases are shared with TRBD1. The CDR3 is 16 amino acids. CDR1 is SGHTA and CDR2 is FQGNSA in the germline V gene. V lost 1 base to trimming and J lost 4 bases; unmatched junction nucleotides: 7. The CDR3 loop reads CASSLGQGRGGNTIYF. In nucleotides, the CDR3 is TGTGCCAGCAGCTTAGGACAGGGACGAGGAGGAAACACCATATATTTT.

This clonotype was counted at least ten times. This sequence joins TRBV5-5 and TRBJ2-7; D perhaps matches TRBD2 (7 bases). The CDR3 spans 14 residues. Germline assignment: CDR1 SGHKS and CDR2 YYEKEE (reference sequence). The V and J ends lost 3 bases and 6 bases respectively, with 16 bases between them. The CDR3 DNA is TGTGCCAGCAGCTGGACAGCGGGACCTGGCGAGCAGTACTTC. This sequence encodes CASSWTAGPGEQYF.

V and J are TRBV5-1 and TRBJ2-7, with D tentatively TRBD2 (5 bases). Trimming stripped 3 bases from V and 7 bases from J, with 14 bases between. Per the germline V gene, CDR1 is SGHRS and CDR2 is YFSETQ. The CDR3 has 13 residues. CDR3 coding DNA: TGCGCCAGCAGCTGGGAGAGGGATGATGAGCAGTACTTC. It is translated as CASSWERDDEQYF.

This clonotype has a single count. This rearrangement joins TRBV20-1 to TRBJ1-1; D not resolved. The CDR3 loop spans 13 amino acids. CDR1 is DFQATT, CDR2 SNEGSKA, per germline (reference sequence). V lost 6 bases and J 1 base, leaving 12 bases between the germline ends. For the CDR3, the DNA is TGCAGTGCCTTGACGGAGGCGAACACTGAAGCTTTCTTT. Amino acids: CSALTEANTEAFF.

The chain links TRBV7-8 to TRBJ1-1, with D maybe TRBD1 (5 bases). V lost 10 bases, J lost 2 bases, and 17 bases lay in between. The CDR3 covers 14 residues. CDR1 is SGHVS and CDR2 is FQNEAQ in the germline V gene. CDR3 residues: CAISWGRSNTEAFF. Written as DNA, the CDR3 is TGTGCCATCTCTTGGGGGAGATCTAACACTGAAGCTTTCTTT.

The sample holds many counts of this clonotype. This chain links TRBV20-1 with TRBJ2-7, with D tentatively TRBD1 (5 bases). The germline V gene encodes CDR1 DFQATT and CDR2 SNEGSKA (reference sequence). V was shortened by 6 bases and J by 4 bases, with 22 bases between the two germline ends. The CDR3 is 15 amino acids. CDR3 region: CSAKGAARGNYEQYF. The CDR3 nucleotides read TGCAGTGCCAAAGGGGCCGCGCGTGGTAATTACGAGCAGTACTTC.

This clonotype appeared many times. The chain joins TRBV19 to TRBJ1-6; D may be TRBD1 (5 bases). Germline V gene sequence: CDR1 LNHDA, CDR2 SQIVND (reference sequence). V lost 8 bases and J lost 14, with 13 bases in between. The CDR3 has 11 residues. The chain's CDR3 is CASQAGATLHF. DNA of the CDR3: TGTGCCAGTCAGGCCGGGGCGACCCTCCACTTT.

The chain uses TRBV7-2 and TRBJ2-6; no clear D gene. V lost 9 bases and J lost 0, with 12 bases in between. This CDR3 has 15 amino acids. Per germline, CDR1 SGHTA and CDR2 FQGNSA. In DNA, the CDR3 is TGTGCCAGTAGTCGGCAGACCTCTGGGGCCAACGTCCTGACTTTC. Amino acids: CASSRQTSGANVLTF.

This clonotype occurred many times. The rearrangement links TRBV6-5 to TRBJ1-3, with D possibly being TRBD1 (5 bases). CDR1 and CDR2 (germline): MNHEY, SVGAGI. There are 15 residues in the CDR3. Trimming took 5 bases from V and 0 from J, leaving 11 bases between them. CDR3 protein: CASSLRGYSGNTIYF. CDR3 bases: TGTGCCAGCAGTCTTCGGGGCTACTCTGGAAACACCATATATTTT.

With respect to this clonotype: Since no conserved phenylalanine or tryptophan closes the CDR3, a read error is the likely cause. The V call is TRBV3-1, the J call TRBJ1-2; TRBD1 aligns across 9 bases. From germline, CDR1 is LGHDT and CDR2 YNNKEL (reference sequence). This CDR3 is 14 amino acids long. V dropped 2 bases and J dropped 6; count of bases not matched to a gene: 4. The CDR3 DNA reads as TGTGCCAGCAGCCAATCCGACAGGGGGAATGGCTACACCCTC. Amino acid sequence: CASSQSDRGNGYTL.

Notes on this clonotype: A read error is likely, as this CDR3 ends without the conserved phenylalanine or tryptophan. No DNA is shown, since the ends of the CDR3 on it are uncertain; the CDR3 is the one TCRdb lists. V gene TRBV25-1 combines with J gene TRBJ1-6; the DNA was not compared with TRBD1, the D call given in the table. CDR1 and CDR2 from the germline V gene are MGHDK and SYGVNS. The CDR3 is 15 amino acids long, termini counted. The CDR3: CASSELGGYPTPRNY.

The V call is TRBV5-1, the J call TRBJ2-5, with 7 bases fitting TRBD1. J lost 3 bases, V lost 4 bases, and 9 bases had no gene match. In germline, CDR1 is SGHRS, CDR2 YFSETQ. The CDR3 totals 15 residues. The CDR3, as DNA: TGCGCCAGCAGCACCGGGTCAGGGGGAGAAGAGACCCAGTACTTC. It specifies CASSTGSGGEETQYF.

In this sample, this clonotype turned up many times. The CDR3 ends on some other residue instead of the conserved phenylalanine or tryptophan, so this is likely a read error. The DNA is omitted, as the CDR3 cannot be located on it reliably, and the CDR3 follows TCRdb's listing. The chain carries TRBV2 and TRBJ1-2; the table names TRBD1, a call not compared with the DNA. The CDR3 contains 10 residues when both ends are counted. Germline V gene lookup returns CDR1 SNHLY and CDR2 FYNNEI. Here the CDR3 reads CASSVGTGGI.

A few counts support this clonotype. This rearrangement joins TRBV30 to TRBJ2-2; tentative D call: TRBD1 (5 bases). The CDR3 loop spans 15 amino acids. In germline, CDR1 is GTSNPN, CDR2 SVGIG (reference sequence). V lost 5 bases and J 2 bases, leaving 15 bases between the germline ends. CDR3 sequence: CAWARETANTGELFF. The CDR3 nucleotides read TGTGCCTGGGCCCGCGAGACAGCTAACACCGGGGAGCTGTTTTTT.

Details on this clonotype: An end of the junction does not agree with germline; a read error may underlie this. The CDR3 protein is CAASDQETQYF. Written as DNA, the CDR3 is TGTGCCGCCAGTGACCAAGAGACCCAGTACTTC. The chain is built from TRBV24-1 and TRBJ2-5; no definite D call. The V gene's germline CDR1 is KGHDR and CDR2 SFDVKD. The CDR3 has 11 amino acids.

This clonotype has a count of ten or more. The genes are TRBV10-3 and TRBJ1-6; unclear D gene. Trimming left V 6 bases short and J 10 bases short, with 13 bases between. This CDR3 is 13 amino acids long. Germline CDR1 is ENHRY and CDR2 is SYGVKD. CDR3 residues: CAIRPAPGSPLHF. CDR3 DNA sequence: TGTGCCATCAGACCAGCCCCTGGATCACCCCTCCACTTT.

The chain employs TRBV20-1 and TRBJ1-2; TRBD1 agrees at 9 bases. The CDR3 loop spans 13 amino acids. V dropped 2 bases and J dropped 7; count of bases not matched to a gene: 5. Germline CDR1 is DFQATT and CDR2 is SNEGSKA (reference sequence). The CDR3, as DNA: TGCAGTGCTAGACAAGGGACAGGGCTTGGCTACACCTTC. Protein product: CSARQGTGLGYTF.

The gene calls are TRBV10-1 and TRBJ2-3, with 14 bases identical to TRBD2. The CDR3 sequence is 18 residues long. Germline values: CDR1 WNHNN, CDR2 SYGVQD (reference sequence). The junction had 14 bases not matched to a gene; V was cut back by 9 bases and J by 3 bases. CDR3 nucleotide sequence: TGCGCCAGAAACCCTCCGGGACTAGCGGGAGATGGGACAGATACGCAGTATTTT. Protein: CARNPPGLAGDGTDTQYF.

The J gene is TRBJ1-5, the V gene TRBV19; D gene unclear. Per germline, CDR1 LNHDA and CDR2 SQIVND (reference sequence). With 2 bases removed from V and 5 bases from J, the gap between germline ends came to 10 bases. This CDR3 has 14 amino acids. Here the CDR3 DNA reads TGTGCCAGTAGTATATTCGGCAGTTATCAGCCCCAGCATTTT. Translated, it gives CASSIFGSYQPQHF.

Many counts were recorded for this clonotype. The rearrangement links TRBV7-8 to TRBJ2-7, with 11 nucleotides matching TRBD2. Germline V CDR1 and CDR2: SGHVS, FQNEAQ. V gave up 8 bases and J gave up 7 bases; unmatched junction bases: 10. This CDR3 is 14 amino acids long. CDR3 protein: CASGIAGGIGEQYF. CDR3 in DNA: TGTGCCAGCGGCATAGCGGGAGGGATAGGTGAGCAGTACTTC.

J is TRBJ2-7 and V is TRBV27; D call uncertain. The length of the CDR3 is 13 residues. V lost 5 bases, J lost 4 bases, and 12 bases lay in between. The V gene's germline CDR1 is MNHEY and CDR2 SMNVEV (reference sequence). As DNA, the CDR3 is TGTGCCAGCAGTCCCACGGTCCGATACGAGCAGTACTTC. Its protein product is CASSPTVRYEQYF.

In this sample, this clonotype turned up a few times. The V gene is TRBV2, the J gene TRBJ2-2; D is unclear. Between the trimmed V and J ends, which lost 3 bases and 8 bases, there was a span of 10 bases. Germline values: CDR1 SNHLY, CDR2 FYNNEI. The CDR3 is 13 amino acids. The CDR3 protein is CASSEESDGELFF. The CDR3 nucleotides are TGTGCCAGCAGTGAGGAGAGTGATGGGGAGCTGTTTTTT.